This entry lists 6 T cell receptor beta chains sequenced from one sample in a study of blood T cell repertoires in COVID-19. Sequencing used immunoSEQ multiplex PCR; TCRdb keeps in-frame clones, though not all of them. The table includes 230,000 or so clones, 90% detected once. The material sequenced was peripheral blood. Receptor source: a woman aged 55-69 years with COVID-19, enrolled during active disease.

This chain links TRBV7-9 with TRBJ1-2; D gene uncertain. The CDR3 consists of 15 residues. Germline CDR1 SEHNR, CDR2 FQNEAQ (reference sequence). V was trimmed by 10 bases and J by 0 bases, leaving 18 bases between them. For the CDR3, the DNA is TGTGCCACCCGCGAAGACTTTTCCGCTAACTATGGCTACACCTTC. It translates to CATREDFSANYGYTF.

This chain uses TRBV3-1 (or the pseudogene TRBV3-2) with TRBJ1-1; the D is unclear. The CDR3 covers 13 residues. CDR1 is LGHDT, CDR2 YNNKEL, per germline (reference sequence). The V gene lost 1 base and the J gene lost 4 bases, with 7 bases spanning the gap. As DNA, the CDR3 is TGTGCCAGCAGCCAAGCCCTCGGCACTGAAGCTTTCTTT. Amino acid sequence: CASSQALGTEAFF.

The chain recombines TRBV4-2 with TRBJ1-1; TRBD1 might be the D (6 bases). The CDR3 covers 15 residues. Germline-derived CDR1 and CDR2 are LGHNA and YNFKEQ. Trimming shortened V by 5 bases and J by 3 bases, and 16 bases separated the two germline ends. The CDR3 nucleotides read TGTGCCAGCAGCGACCGGTACAGGGCGGACACTGAAGCTTTCTTT. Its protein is CASSDRYRADTEAFF.

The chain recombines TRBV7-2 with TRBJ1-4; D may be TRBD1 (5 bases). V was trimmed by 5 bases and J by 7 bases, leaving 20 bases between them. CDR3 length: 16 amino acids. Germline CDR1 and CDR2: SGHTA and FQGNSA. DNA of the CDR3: TGTGCCAGCAGCACACGGAGGGGACCCGGACCTGAAAAACTGTTTTTT. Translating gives CASSTRRGPGPEKLFF.

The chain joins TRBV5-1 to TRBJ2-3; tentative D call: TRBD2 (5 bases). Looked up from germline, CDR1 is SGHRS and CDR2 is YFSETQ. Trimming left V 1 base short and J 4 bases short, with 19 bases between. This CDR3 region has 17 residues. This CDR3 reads CASSLSTFGRGADTQYF. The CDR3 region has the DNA TGCGCCAGCAGCTTGTCAACCTTCGGACGGGGAGCAGATACGCAGTATTTT.

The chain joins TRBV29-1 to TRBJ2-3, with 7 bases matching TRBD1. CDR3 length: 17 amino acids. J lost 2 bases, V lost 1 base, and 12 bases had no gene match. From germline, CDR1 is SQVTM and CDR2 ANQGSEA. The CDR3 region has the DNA TGCAGCGTTGAAGTTCAAGGGACAGCGTACTCCACAGATACGCAGTATTTT. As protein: CSVEVQGTAYSTDTQYF.